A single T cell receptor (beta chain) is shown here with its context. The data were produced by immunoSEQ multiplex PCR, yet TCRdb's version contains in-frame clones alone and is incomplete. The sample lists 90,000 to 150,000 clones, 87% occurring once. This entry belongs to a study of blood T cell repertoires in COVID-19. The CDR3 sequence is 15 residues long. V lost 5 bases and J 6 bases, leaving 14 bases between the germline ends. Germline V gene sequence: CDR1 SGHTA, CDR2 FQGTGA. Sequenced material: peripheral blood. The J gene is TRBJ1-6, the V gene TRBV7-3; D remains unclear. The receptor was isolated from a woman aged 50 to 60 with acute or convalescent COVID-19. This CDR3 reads CASSAMGAPNSPLHF. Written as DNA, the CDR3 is TGTGCCAGCAGCGCCATGGGCGCCCCTAATTCACCCCTCCACTTT. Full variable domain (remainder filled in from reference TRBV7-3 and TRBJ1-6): GAGVSQTPSNKVTEKGKYVELRCDPISGHTALYWYRQSLGQGPEFLIYFQGTGAADDSGLPNDRFFAVRPEGSVSTLKIQRTERGDSAVYLCASSAMGAPNSPLHFGNGTRLTVT.